This T cell receptor (beta chain) is drawn from a study of identical twins. This clonotype was observed at least ten times. This CDR3 has 11 amino acids. Germline-derived CDR1 and CDR2 are MGHRA and YSYEKL. V was trimmed by 3 bases and J by 9 bases, leaving 6 bases between them. TCRdb re-analysed the 5' RACE reads in MiXCR, keeping a single row per CDR3 protein. Of around 650,000 distinct CDR3 sequences listed, under 8.5% are singletons. In addition, the sample was reused for a study of yellow fever vaccine responses in identical twins.

This rearrangement joins TRBV4-1 to TRBJ2-1; D is unresolved. Sequencing input: PBMCs. This TCR derives from a woman aged 18 to 35 in good health. Here the CDR3 DNA reads TGCGCCAGCAGCCAGGATAGTGAGCAGTTCTTC. It encodes CASSQDSEQFF.